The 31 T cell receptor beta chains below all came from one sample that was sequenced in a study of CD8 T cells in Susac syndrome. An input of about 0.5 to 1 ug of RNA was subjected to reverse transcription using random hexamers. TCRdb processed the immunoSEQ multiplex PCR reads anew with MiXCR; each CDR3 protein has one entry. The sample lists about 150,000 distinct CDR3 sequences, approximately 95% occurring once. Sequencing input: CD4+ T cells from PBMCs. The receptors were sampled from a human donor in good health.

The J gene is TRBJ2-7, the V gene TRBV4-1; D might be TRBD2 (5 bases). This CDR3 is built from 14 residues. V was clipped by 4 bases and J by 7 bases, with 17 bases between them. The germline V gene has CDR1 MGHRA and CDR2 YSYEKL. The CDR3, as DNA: TGCGCCAGCAGCCCCCGGGAAATAACCGGAGAGCAGTACTTC. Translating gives CASSPREITGEQYF.

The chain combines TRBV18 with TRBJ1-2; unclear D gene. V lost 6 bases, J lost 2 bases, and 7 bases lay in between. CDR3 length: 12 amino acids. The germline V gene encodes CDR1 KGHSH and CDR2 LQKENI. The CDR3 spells CASSPDNYGYTF. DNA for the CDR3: TGTGCCAGCTCGCCCGACAACTATGGCTACACCTTC.

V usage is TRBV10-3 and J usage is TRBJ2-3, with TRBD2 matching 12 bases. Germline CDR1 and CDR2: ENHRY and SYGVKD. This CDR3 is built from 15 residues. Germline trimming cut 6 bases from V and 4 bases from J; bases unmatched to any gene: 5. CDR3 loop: CAISTTSGGPDTQYF. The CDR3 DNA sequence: TGTGCCATCAGCACGACTAGCGGGGGCCCAGATACGCAGTATTTT.

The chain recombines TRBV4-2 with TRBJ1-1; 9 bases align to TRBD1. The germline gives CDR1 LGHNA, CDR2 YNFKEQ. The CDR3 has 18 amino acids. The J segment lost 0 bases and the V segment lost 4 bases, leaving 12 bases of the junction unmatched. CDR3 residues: CASSLRTGDRGVNTEAFF. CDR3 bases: TGTGCCAGCAGCCTTCGGACAGGGGATCGGGGGGTGAACACTGAAGCTTTCTTT.

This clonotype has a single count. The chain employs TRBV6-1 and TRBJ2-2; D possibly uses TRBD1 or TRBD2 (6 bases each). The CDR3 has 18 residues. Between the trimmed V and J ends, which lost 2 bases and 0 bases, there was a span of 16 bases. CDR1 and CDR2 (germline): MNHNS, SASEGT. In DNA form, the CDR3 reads TGTGCCAGCAGTGAATGGGGAACGGGGGCGGCGAACACCGGGGAGCTGTTTTTT. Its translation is CASSEWGTGAANTGELFF.

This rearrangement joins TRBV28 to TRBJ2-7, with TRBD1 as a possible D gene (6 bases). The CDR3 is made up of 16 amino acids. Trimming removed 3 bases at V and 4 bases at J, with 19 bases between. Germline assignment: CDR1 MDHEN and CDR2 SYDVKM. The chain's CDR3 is CASSFSYREGDYEQYF. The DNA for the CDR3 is TGTGCCAGCAGTTTTTCATACAGGGAAGGGGATTACGAGCAGTACTTC.

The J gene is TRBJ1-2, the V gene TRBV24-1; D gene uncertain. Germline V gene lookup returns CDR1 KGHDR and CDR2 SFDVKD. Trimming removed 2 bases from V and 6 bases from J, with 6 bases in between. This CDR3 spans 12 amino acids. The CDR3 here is CATSDSVDGYTF. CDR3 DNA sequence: TGTGCCACCAGTGATTCAGTGGATGGCTACACCTTC.

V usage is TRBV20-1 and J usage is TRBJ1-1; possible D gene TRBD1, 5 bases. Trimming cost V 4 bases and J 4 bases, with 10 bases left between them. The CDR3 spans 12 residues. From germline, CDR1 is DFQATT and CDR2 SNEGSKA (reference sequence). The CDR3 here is CSATGISTEAFF. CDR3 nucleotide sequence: TGCAGTGCTACAGGGATTTCCACTGAAGCTTTCTTT.

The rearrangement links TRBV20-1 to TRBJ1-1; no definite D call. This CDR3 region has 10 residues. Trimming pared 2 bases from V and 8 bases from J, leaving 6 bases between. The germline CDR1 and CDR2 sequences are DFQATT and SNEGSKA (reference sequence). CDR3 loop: CSARHQEAFF. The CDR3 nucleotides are TGCAGTGCTAGACACCAAGAAGCTTTCTTT.

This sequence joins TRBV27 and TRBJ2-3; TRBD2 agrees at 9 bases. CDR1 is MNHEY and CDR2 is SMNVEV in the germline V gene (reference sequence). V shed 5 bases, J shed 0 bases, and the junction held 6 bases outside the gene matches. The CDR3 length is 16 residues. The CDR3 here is CASSPLAGTSTDTQYF. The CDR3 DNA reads TGTGCCAGCAGTCCGCTAGCGGGAACTAGCACAGATACGCAGTATTTT.

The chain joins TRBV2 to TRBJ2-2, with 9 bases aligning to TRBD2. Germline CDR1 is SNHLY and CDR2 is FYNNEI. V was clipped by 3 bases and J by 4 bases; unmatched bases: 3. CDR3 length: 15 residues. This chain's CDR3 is CASSEWTSVTGELFF. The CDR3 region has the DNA TGTGCCAGCAGTGAGTGGACTAGCGTCACCGGGGAGCTGTTTTTT.

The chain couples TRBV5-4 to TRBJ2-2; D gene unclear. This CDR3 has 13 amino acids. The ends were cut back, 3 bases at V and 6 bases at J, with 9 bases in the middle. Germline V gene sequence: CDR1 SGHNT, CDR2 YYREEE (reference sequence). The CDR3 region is CASSYLTAGELFF. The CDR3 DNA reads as TGTGCCAGCAGCTATCTTACAGCCGGGGAGCTGTTTTTT. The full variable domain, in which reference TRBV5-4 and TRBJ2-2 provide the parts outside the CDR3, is ETGVTQSPTHLIKTRGQQVTLRCSSQSGHNTVSWYQQALGQGPQFIFQYYREEENGRGNFPPRFSGLQFPNYSSELNVNALELDDSALYLCASSYLTAGELFFGEGSRLTVL.

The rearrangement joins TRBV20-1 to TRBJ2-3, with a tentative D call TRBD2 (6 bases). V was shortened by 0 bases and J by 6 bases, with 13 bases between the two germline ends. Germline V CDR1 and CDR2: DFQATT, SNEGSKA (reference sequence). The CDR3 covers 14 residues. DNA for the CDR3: TGCAGTGCTAGAGATCCTGGTAGCGGTGATACGCAGTATTTT. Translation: CSARDPGSGDTQYF.

In DNA, the CDR3 is TGTGCCAGCAGCACGGGACTACGGTCCTACGAGCAGTACTTC. Its translation is CASSTGLRSYEQYF. The chain recombines TRBV11-2 with TRBJ2-7, with 7 bases matching TRBD2. This CDR3 has 14 amino acids. Losses at the gene ends were 5 bases for V and 1 base for J; bases not matched to a gene: 5. CDR1 SGHAT and CDR2 FQNNGV come from the germline V gene.

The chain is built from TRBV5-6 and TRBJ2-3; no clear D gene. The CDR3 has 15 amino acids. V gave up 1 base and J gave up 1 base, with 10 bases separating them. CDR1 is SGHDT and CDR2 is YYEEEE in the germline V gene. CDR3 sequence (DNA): TGTGCCAGCAGCTTGCCGAGGACCCGCACAGATACGCAGTATTTT. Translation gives CASSLPRTRTDTQYF.

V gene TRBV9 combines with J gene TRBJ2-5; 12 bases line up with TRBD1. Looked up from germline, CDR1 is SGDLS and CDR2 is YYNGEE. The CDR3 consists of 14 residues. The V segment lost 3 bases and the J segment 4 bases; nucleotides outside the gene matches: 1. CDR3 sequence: CASSAGQGAETQYF. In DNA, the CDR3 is TGTGCCAGCAGCGCGGGACAGGGGGCAGAGACCCAGTACTTC. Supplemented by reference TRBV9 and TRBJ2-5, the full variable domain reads DSGVTQTPKHLITATGQRVTLRCSPRSGDLSVYWYQQSLDQGLQFLIQYYNGEERAKGNILERFSAQQFPDLHSELNLSSLELGDSALYFCASSAGQGAETQYFGPGTRLLVL.

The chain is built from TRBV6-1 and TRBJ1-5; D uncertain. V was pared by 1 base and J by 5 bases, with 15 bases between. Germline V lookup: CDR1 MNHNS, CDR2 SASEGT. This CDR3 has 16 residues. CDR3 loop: CASSEVVHRADQPQHF. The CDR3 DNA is TGTGCCAGCAGTGAAGTGGTCCATCGAGCGGATCAGCCCCAGCATTTT.

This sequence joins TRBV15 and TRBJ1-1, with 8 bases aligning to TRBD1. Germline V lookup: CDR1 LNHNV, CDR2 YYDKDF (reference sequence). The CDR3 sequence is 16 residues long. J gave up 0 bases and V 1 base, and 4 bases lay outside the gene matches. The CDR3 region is CATSRAPGGMNTEAFF. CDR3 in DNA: TGTGCCACCAGCAGAGCGCCAGGGGGCATGAACACTGAAGCTTTCTTT.

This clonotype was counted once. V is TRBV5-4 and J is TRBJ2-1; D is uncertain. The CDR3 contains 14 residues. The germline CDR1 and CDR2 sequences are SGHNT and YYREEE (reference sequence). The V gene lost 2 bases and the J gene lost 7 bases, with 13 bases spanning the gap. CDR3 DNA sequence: TGTGCCAGCAGCTTCGAGCTCGTAGGGAATGAGCAGTTCTTC. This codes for CASSFELVGNEQFF.

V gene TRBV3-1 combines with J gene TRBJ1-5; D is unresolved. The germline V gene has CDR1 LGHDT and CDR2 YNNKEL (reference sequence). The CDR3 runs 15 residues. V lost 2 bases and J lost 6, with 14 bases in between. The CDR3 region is CASSQSLSESQPQHF. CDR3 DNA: TGTGCCAGCAGCCAAAGTCTGAGTGAGAGTCAGCCCCAGCATTTT.

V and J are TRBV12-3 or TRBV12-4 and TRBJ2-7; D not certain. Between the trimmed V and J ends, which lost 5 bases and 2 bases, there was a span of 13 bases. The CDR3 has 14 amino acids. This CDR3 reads CASSPARLAYEQYF. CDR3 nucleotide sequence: TGTGCCAGCAGTCCCGCGAGATTAGCCTACGAGCAGTACTTC.

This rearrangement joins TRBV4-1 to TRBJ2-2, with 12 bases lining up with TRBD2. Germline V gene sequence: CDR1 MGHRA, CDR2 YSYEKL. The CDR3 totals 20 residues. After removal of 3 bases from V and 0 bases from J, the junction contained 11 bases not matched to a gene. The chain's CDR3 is CASSHPQRLAGGPNTGELFF. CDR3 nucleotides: TGCGCCAGCAGCCATCCCCAGAGGCTAGCGGGAGGGCCGAACACCGGGGAGCTGTTTTTT.

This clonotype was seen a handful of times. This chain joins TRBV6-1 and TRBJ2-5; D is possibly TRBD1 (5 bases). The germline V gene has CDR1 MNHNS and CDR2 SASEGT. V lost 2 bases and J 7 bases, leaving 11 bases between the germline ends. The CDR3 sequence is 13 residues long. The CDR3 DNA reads TGTGCCAGCAGTGAACTGGGGCGCGGGACCCAGTACTTC. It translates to CASSELGRGTQYF.

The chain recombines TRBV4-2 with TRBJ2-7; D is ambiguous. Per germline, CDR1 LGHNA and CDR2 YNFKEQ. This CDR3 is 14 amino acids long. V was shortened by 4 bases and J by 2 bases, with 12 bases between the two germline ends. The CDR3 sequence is CASSPRRGPYEQYF. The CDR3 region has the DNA TGTGCCAGCAGCCCCCGCCGCGGTCCCTACGAGCAGTACTTC.

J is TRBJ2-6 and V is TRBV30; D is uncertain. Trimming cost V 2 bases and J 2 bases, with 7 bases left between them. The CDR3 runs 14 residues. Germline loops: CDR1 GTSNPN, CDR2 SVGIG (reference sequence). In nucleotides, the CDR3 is TGTGCCTGGAGTCAAGGAGCTGGGGCCAACGTCCTGACTTTC. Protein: CAWSQGAGANVLTF.

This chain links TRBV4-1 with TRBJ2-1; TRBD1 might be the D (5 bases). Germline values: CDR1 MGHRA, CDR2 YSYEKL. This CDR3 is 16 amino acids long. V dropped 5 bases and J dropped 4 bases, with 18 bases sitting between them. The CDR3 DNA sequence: TGCGCCAGCAGCTCAGTGGGGCAGACGACTTACAATGAGCAGTTCTTC. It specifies CASSSVGQTTYNEQFF.

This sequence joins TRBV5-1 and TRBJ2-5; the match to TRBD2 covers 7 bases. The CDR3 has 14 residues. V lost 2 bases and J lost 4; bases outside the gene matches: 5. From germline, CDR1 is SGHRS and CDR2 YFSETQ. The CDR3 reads CASSFGLGGETQYF. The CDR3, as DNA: TGCGCCAGCAGCTTTGGACTAGGAGGAGAGACCCAGTACTTC.

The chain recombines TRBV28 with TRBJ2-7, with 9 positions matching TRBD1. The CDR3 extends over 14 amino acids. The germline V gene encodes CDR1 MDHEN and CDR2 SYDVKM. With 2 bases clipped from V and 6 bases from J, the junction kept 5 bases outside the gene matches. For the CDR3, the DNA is TGTGCCAGCAGTTTAGCGGGACAGGGTAGCGAGCAGTACTTC. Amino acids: CASSLAGQGSEQYF.

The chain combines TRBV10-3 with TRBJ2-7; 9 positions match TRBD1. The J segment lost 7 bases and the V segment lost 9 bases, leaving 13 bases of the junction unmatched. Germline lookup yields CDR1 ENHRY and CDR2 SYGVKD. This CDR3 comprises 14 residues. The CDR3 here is CAMAPGTGTGEQYF. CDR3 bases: TGTGCCATGGCGCCCGGGACAGGGACCGGGGAGCAGTACTTC.

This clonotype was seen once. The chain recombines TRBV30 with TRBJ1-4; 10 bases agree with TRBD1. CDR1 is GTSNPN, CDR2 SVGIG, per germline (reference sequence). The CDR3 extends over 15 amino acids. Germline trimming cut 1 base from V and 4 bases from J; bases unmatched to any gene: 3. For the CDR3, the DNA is TGTGCCTGGAGTGCTCGGACAGGGGGTAATGAAAAACTGTTTTTT. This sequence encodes CAWSARTGGNEKLFF. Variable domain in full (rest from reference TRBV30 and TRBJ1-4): SQTIHQWPATLVQPVGSPLSLECTVEGTSNPNLYWYRQAAGRGLQLLFYSVGIGQISSEVPQNLSASRPQDRQFILSSKKLLLSDSGFYLCAWSARTGGNEKLFFGSGTQLSVL.

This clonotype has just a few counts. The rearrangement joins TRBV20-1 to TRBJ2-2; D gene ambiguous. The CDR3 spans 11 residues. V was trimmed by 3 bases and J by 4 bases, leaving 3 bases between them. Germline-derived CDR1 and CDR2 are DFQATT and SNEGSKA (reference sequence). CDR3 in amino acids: CSASRTGELFF. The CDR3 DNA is TGCAGTGCTAGTCGCACCGGGGAGCTGTTTTTT.